These 28 T cell receptor beta chains were all obtained from the same sample, sequenced in a study of blood T cell repertoires in COVID-19. TCRdb's copy holds only in-frame clones and misses some; the assay was immunoSEQ multiplex PCR. The data contain 300,000 to 350,000 clones, 65% to 90% of them seen just once; the ten biggest clones take up roughly 4.2%. Sequenced sample: PBMCs or T cells enriched from blood (not recorded which). These receptors originate from a woman in her 40s with acute COVID-19.

V usage is TRBV4-1 and J usage is TRBJ2-7; 10 bases align to TRBD2. V was pared by 2 bases and J by 7 bases, with 11 bases of the junction left unmatched. The germline gives CDR1 MGHRA, CDR2 YSYEKL. There are 16 residues in the CDR3. CDR3: CASSQPPGSSGREQYF. CDR3 bases: TGCGCCAGCAGCCAACCCCCCGGGAGTAGCGGGAGGGAGCAGTACTTC.

The sample holds a few counts of this clone. This chain joins TRBV19 and TRBJ2-3; D possibly corresponds to TRBD1 (6 bases). From germline, CDR1 is LNHDA and CDR2 SQIVND (reference sequence). This CDR3 is 13 amino acids long. V was clipped by 5 bases and J by 10 bases, with 16 bases between them. In nucleotides, the CDR3 is TGTGCCAGTAGTTCAACAGGGATAAGGGCGCAGTATTTT. Its protein is CASSSTGIRAQYF.

This clone appeared many times. The chain combines TRBV9 with TRBJ2-2; 7 nucleotides agree with TRBD1. V gave up 0 bases and J gave up 7 bases; unmatched junction bases: 9. This CDR3 region has 16 residues. Germline lookup yields CDR1 SGDLS and CDR2 YYNGEE. CDR3 residues: CASSVEILPGGGELFF. The CDR3 nucleotides read TGTGCCAGCAGCGTAGAGATATTACCAGGGGGCGGGGAGCTGTTTTTT.

V usage is TRBV29-1 and J usage is TRBJ2-3; 11 positions agree with TRBD2. J was trimmed by 8 bases and V by 5 bases; bases with no gene match: 9. The CDR3 spans 14 residues. Looked up from germline, CDR1 is SQVTM and CDR2 is ANQGSEA. The CDR3 bases are TGCAGCGTTACGGCACTAGCGGGGGCTGGTACGCAGTATTTT. It translates to CSVTALAGAGTQYF.

The rearrangement joins TRBV7-2 to TRBJ1-6; 7 positions match TRBD1. In germline, CDR1 is SGHTA, CDR2 FQGNSA. CDR3 size: 16 residues. The J segment lost 7 bases and the V segment lost 0 bases, leaving 6 bases of the junction unmatched. The CDR3 loop reads CASSLAMTGWNSPLHF. The CDR3 DNA follows: TGTGCCAGCAGCTTAGCGATGACAGGGTGGAATTCACCCCTCCACTTT.

This clone was observed once. The same CDR3 can be traced to other DNA sequences in this sample. This sequence joins TRBV28 and TRBJ1-1; unclear D gene. The CDR3 contains 14 residues. V was pared by 4 bases and J by 2 bases, with 11 bases between. The germline gives CDR1 MDHEN, CDR2 SYDVKM. The CDR3 protein is CASSSPGGNTEAFF. The CDR3 nucleotides are TGTGCCAGCAGTTCCCCCGGAGGTAACACTGAAGCTTTCTTT.

The chain is built from TRBV5-4 and TRBJ1-4, with TRBD1 matching over 7 bases. This CDR3 spans 15 amino acids. Germline CDR1 is SGHNT and CDR2 is YYREEE (reference sequence). V lost 4 bases and J lost 4; bases outside the gene matches: 7. The CDR3 reads CASSLSGGNNEKLFF. The CDR3 DNA reads as TGTGCCAGCAGCCTATCAGGGGGGAATAATGAAAAACTGTTTTTT.

The chain carries TRBV11-3 and TRBJ2-3; TRBD2 matches at 10 bases. J gave up 1 base and V 5 bases, and 12 bases lay outside the gene matches. Germline loops: CDR1 SGHNT, CDR2 YENEEA. The CDR3 contains 18 residues. As DNA, the CDR3 is TGTGCCAGCAGCCCAAGGCGGGCTAGCGGGAGCGGCACAGATACGCAGTATTTT. This encodes CASSPRRASGSGTDTQYF.

V is TRBV5-1 and J is TRBJ2-1; D possibly corresponds to TRBD1 (6 bases). The CDR3 has 15 amino acids. V dropped 0 bases and J dropped 2 bases, with 9 bases sitting between them. Germline-derived CDR1 and CDR2 are SGHRS and YFSETQ. CDR3 protein: CASSLAGVPYNEQFF. For the CDR3, the DNA is TGCGCCAGCAGCTTGGCAGGGGTTCCCTACAATGAGCAGTTCTTC.

The chain combines TRBV5-4 with TRBJ2-3, with 10 positions matching TRBD2. This CDR3 has 20 residues. CDR1 is SGHNT and CDR2 is YYREEE in the germline V gene (reference sequence). V shed 3 bases and J 2 bases; nucleotides not matched to a gene: 18. The CDR3 DNA follows: TGTGCCAGCAGCTCAAGTTTACTAGCGGGATCTTTTACCCACACAGATACGCAGTATTTT. It is translated as CASSSSLLAGSFTHTDTQYF.

The chain is built from TRBV19 and TRBJ1-1, with no clear D. V lost 6 bases and J lost 1, with 12 bases in between. Germline-derived CDR1 and CDR2 are LNHDA and SQIVND (reference sequence). This CDR3 region has 14 residues. CDR3 in amino acids: CASSRGYTNTEAFF. Written as DNA, the CDR3 is TGTGCCAGTAGCCGAGGATATACGAACACTGAAGCTTTCTTT. Full variable domain (missing parts from reference TRBV19 and TRBJ1-1): DGGITQSPKYLFRKEGQNVTLSCEQNLNHDAMYWYRQDPGQGLRLIYYSQIVNDFQKGDIAEGYSVSREKKESFPLTVTSAQKNPTAFYLCASSRGYTNTEAFFGQGTRLTVV.

V and J are TRBV2 and TRBJ2-7, with a tentative D call TRBD1 (5 bases). Germline-derived CDR1 and CDR2 are SNHLY and FYNNEI. The CDR3 extends over 12 amino acids. Between the trimmed V and J ends, which lost 1 base and 10 bases, there was a span of 11 bases. The CDR3 loop reads CASSEGGRGQYF. CDR3 in DNA: TGTGCCAGCAGTGAAGGTGGTAGGGGACAGTACTTC.

The rearrangement links TRBV5-5 to TRBJ2-3; 7 bases match TRBD1. Germline V gene sequence: CDR1 SGHKS, CDR2 YYEKEE (reference sequence). After removal of 4 bases from V and 4 bases from J, the junction contained 12 bases not matched to a gene. The CDR3 totals 16 residues. CDR3 nucleotide sequence: TGTGCCAGCAGCCCGCGAGGGGGCAGTGAGGCAGATACGCAGTATTTT. Translated: CASSPRGGSEADTQYF.

A few counts support this clone. The V call is TRBV19, the J call TRBJ1-3; TRBD1 might be the D (6 bases). Germline-derived CDR1 and CDR2 are LNHDA and SQIVND (reference sequence). V shed 3 bases and J shed 0 bases, with 18 bases lying between them. The CDR3 extends over 18 amino acids. CDR3 nucleotide sequence: TGTGCCAGTAGTATTCGAACGGGAGGGGGAGCCTCTGGAAACACCATATATTTT. It codes for CASSIRTGGGASGNTIYF.

This chain connects TRBV6-2 or TRBV6-3 to TRBJ2-1, with 7 bases fitting TRBD2. Germline CDR1 is MNHEY and CDR2 is SVGEGT. V lost 2 bases to trimming and J lost 7 bases; unmatched junction nucleotides: 8. This CDR3 contains 15 residues. CDR3 sequence reads: CASSYVVGGRNEQFF. The CDR3 DNA follows: TGTGCCAGCAGTTACGTGGTGGGAGGGCGTAATGAGCAGTTCTTC.

The chain links TRBV7-9 to TRBJ2-3, with 14 bases lining up with TRBD2. V lost 5 bases, J lost 5 bases, and 6 bases stayed unmatched. The CDR3 sequence is 16 residues long. Germline V gene data show CDR1 as SEHNR and CDR2 as FQNEAQ (reference sequence). The CDR3 here is CASSPGLAGVGDTQYF. DNA for the CDR3: TGTGCCAGCAGCCCGGGACTAGCGGGAGTAGGAGATACGCAGTATTTT.

This clone was counted once. This chain links TRBV10-3 with TRBJ2-3, with 9 bases lining up with TRBD1. V gave up 4 bases and J gave up 5 bases; unmatched junction bases: 7. The CDR3 is 15 residues long. Germline V gene lookup returns CDR1 ENHRY and CDR2 SYGVKD. Here the CDR3 DNA reads TGTGCCATCAGTGGGGGACAGGGAGTTGAAGATACGCAGTATTTT. This translates into CAISGGQGVEDTQYF.

The V and J genes are TRBV12-5 and TRBJ1-1; tentative D call: TRBD1 (6 bases). The CDR3 consists of 15 residues. V was cut by 1 base and J by 6 bases, with 15 bases left in between. Germline loops: CDR1 LGHNT, CDR2 FRNRAP. In nucleotides, the CDR3 is TGTGCTAGTGGTTTGGAGGGGGTCCTAAGGGCTGAAGCTTTCTTT. Amino acid sequence: CASGLEGVLRAEAFF.

The chain employs TRBV6-1 and TRBJ1-5, with 7 nucleotides matching TRBD1. The CDR3 is made up of 16 amino acids. Germline V gives CDR1 MNHNS, CDR2 SASEGT. With 4 bases clipped from V and 0 bases from J, the junction kept 6 bases outside the gene matches. The CDR3 is CASSVETGYSNQPQHF. As DNA, the CDR3 is TGTGCCAGCAGTGTAGAGACAGGGTATAGCAATCAGCCCCAGCATTTT.

J is TRBJ1-3 and V is TRBV11-2; unclear D gene. CDR3 size: 14 residues. V was clipped by 5 bases and J by 6 bases, with 14 bases between them. Germline V gene sequence: CDR1 SGHAT, CDR2 FQNNGV. CDR3 in amino acids: CASSPVWQINTIYF. For the CDR3, the DNA is TGTGCCAGCAGCCCCGTTTGGCAAATAAACACCATATATTTT.

This chain joins TRBV21-1 and TRBJ1-6; TRBD1 was called by the table and not checked on the DNA. TRBV21-1 counts as a pseudogene. The CDR3 has 16 residues. The CDR3 DNA follows: TGTGCCAGCAGCGGGCTATCGGGACATCCATATTCACCCCTCCACTTT. This codes for CASSGLSGHPYSPLHF.

The chain combines TRBV18 with TRBJ2-7; 8 nucleotides align to TRBD2. Unmatched junction bases numbered 15, after V lost 2 bases and J lost 0 bases. The CDR3 extends over 19 amino acids. The germline V gene encodes CDR1 KGHSH and CDR2 LQKENI. The CDR3 protein is CASSPNRRSGGGSSYEQYF. The CDR3 coding sequence is TGTGCCAGCTCACCAAATAGGAGAAGCGGGGGCGGTAGCTCCTACGAGCAGTACTTC.

This chain links TRBV6-6 with TRBJ2-3; 9 bases are shared with TRBD2. The CDR3 consists of 14 residues. CDR1 and CDR2 (germline): MNHNY, SVGAGI (reference sequence). V dropped 2 bases and J dropped 9; count of bases not matched to a gene: 6. The CDR3 spells CASSYGSSGETQYF. In nucleotides, the CDR3 is TGTGCCAGCAGTTACGGTTCTAGCGGGGAGACGCAGTATTTT.

This clone is a singleton in its sample. The chain is built from TRBV13 and TRBJ2-2; 8 nucleotides align to TRBD1. J gave up 0 bases and V 1 base, and 1 base lay outside the gene matches. From germline, CDR1 is PRHDT and CDR2 FYEKMQ (reference sequence). There are 16 residues in the CDR3. In nucleotides, the CDR3 is TGTGCCAGCAGCTTAGCGGGACAGGCGAACACCGGGGAGCTGTTTTTT. Translated: CASSLAGQANTGELFF. Together with reference TRBV13 and TRBJ2-2, the CDR3 gives the full variable domain: AAGVIQSPRHLIKEKRETATLKCYPIPRHDTVYWYQQGPGQDPQFLISFYEKMQSDKGSIPDRFSAQQFSDYHSELNMSSLELGDSALYFCASSLAGQANTGELFFGEGSRLTVL.

The rearrangement links TRBV18 to TRBJ2-4, with no clear D. Per the germline V gene, CDR1 is KGHSH and CDR2 is LQKENI. The V and J ends lost 2 bases and 5 bases respectively, with 10 bases between them. This CDR3 contains 14 residues. The CDR3 sequence: CASSPILRENIQYF. The CDR3 DNA reads TGTGCCAGCTCACCAATCCTACGCGAAAACATTCAGTACTTC.

This clone was recorded a few times. The chain is built from TRBV19 and TRBJ1-5; possible D gene TRBD1, 5 bases. The V gene lost 8 bases and the J gene lost 3 bases, with 11 bases spanning the gap. This CDR3 has 13 amino acids. Germline V CDR1 and CDR2: LNHDA, SQIVND (reference sequence). The CDR3 DNA is TGTGCCAGTGGGGCAGGGAACAATCAGCCCCAGCATTTT. Its protein is CASGAGNNQPQHF.

This clone was detected only once. The J gene is TRBJ1-1, the V gene TRBV19; D might be TRBD1 (5 bases). Germline CDR1 reads LNHDA; CDR2 reads SQIVND (reference sequence). The CDR3 is made up of 14 amino acids. Trimming shortened V by 7 bases and J by 2 bases, and 14 bases separated the two germline ends. The CDR3 DNA reads as TGTGCCAGTATTCCAACCGGGGGTAACACTGAAGCTTTCTTT. Amino acid sequence: CASIPTGGNTEAFF.

V is TRBV12-3 or TRBV12-4 and J is TRBJ1-1; D might be TRBD1 (6 bases). V lost 5 bases, J lost 8 bases, and 12 bases lay in between. This CDR3 has 12 amino acids. The CDR3 loop is CASSPSDREAFF. In nucleotides, the CDR3 is TGTGCCAGCAGTCCCTCGGACAGAGAAGCTTTCTTT.